This T cell receptor beta chain was sequenced for a study of identical twins. This CDR3 has 15 residues. Per the germline V gene, CDR1 is SGHRS and CDR2 is YFSETQ. V shed 3 bases, J shed 5 bases, and the junction held 6 bases outside the gene matches. TCRdb re-called the 5' RACE reads through MiXCR, storing one row per CDR3 protein. The sample shows about 570,000 distinct CDR3 sequences, 9.5% to 10% of them seen only once. This clonotype was observed many times. These data also formed part of another study, on yellow fever vaccine responses in identical twins.

This sequence originates from a woman aged 18-29 years in good health. The sequencing sample was made of PBMCs. The V and J genes are TRBV5-1 and TRBJ2-3; TRBD2 aligns across 10 bases. As DNA, the CDR3 is TGCGCCAGCAGCTCATCCGGGACTAGCGTAGATACGCAGTATTTT. Its protein is CASSSSGTSVDTQYF.